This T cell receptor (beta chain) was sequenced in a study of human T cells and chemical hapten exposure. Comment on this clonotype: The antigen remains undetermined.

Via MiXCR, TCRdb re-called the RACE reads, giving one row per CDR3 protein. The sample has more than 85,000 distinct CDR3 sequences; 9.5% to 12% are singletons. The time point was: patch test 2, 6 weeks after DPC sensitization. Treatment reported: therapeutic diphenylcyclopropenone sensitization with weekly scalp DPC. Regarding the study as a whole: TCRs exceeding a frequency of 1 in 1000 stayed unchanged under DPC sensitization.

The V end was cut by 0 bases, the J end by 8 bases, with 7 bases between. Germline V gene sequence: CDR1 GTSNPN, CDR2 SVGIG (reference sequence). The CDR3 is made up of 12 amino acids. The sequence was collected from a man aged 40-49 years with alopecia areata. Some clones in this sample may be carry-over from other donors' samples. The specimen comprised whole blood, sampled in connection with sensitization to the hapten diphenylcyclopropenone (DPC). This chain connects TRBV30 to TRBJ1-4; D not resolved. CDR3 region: CAWSVQHEKLFF. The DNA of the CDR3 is TGTGCCTGGAGTGTACAACACGAAAAACTGTTTTTT.